The 16 T cell receptor beta chains below were found in one sample sequenced in a study of blood T cell repertoires in COVID-19. TCRdb's table, derived via immunoSEQ multiplex PCR, lists solely in-frame clones and lacks some. In the table there are some 270,000 clones, just under 90% of which are singletons. The sequenced material came from PBMCs or T cells enriched from blood (not recorded which). The receptors were gathered from a woman aged 55-70 years who had recovered from COVID-19.

The chain links TRBV1 to TRBJ1-6. TRBV1 is classified as a pseudogene. This CDR3 has 17 residues. In DNA form, the CDR3 reads TGCACCAGCAGCCAAGCGAGGAGTAGCTCCTATAATTCACCCCTCCACTTT. As protein: CTSSQARSSSYNSPLHF.

V usage is TRBV6-4 and J usage is TRBJ1-2; 8 bases match TRBD1. V trimming: 2 bases; J trimming: 6 bases; junction bases outside the gene matches: 2. Germline loops: CDR1 MRHNA, CDR2 SNTAGT. The length of the CDR3 is 13 residues. The CDR3 nucleotides read TGTGCCAGCAGTGACCGGACAGGGCATGGCTACACCTTC. Its translation: CASSDRTGHGYTF.

The chain couples TRBV30 to TRBJ1-1; the D is unclear. The germline V gene has CDR1 GTSNPN and CDR2 SVGIG (reference sequence). CDR3 length: 13 residues. V lost 2 bases, J lost 0 bases, and 7 bases lay in between. CDR3 region: CAWSQYMNTEAFF. DNA for the CDR3: TGTGCCTGGAGTCAGTACATGAACACTGAAGCTTTCTTT.

The rearrangement joins TRBV11-1 to TRBJ2-1, with 9 positions matching TRBD2. The CDR3 runs to 13 residues. V shed 5 bases and J 6 bases; nucleotides not matched to a gene: 2. From germline, CDR1 is SGHAT and CDR2 FQDESV (reference sequence). The CDR3 here is CASSLGLANEQFF. The DNA of the CDR3 is TGTGCCAGCAGCCTGGGACTAGCCAATGAGCAGTTCTTC.

The chain employs TRBV19 and TRBJ1-4, with no clear D. The length of the CDR3 is 14 residues. Germline assignment: CDR1 LNHDA and CDR2 SQIVND (reference sequence). V lost 6 bases and J 0 bases, leaving 8 bases between the germline ends. The CDR3, as DNA: TGTGCCAGTAGCCTCCGGTCAACTAATGAAAAACTGTTTTTT. This codes for CASSLRSTNEKLFF.

V is TRBV28 and J is TRBJ1-1, with 9 bases matching TRBD1. Germline loops: CDR1 MDHEN, CDR2 SYDVKM. This CDR3 has 15 amino acids. V was pared by 5 bases and J by 3 bases, with 7 bases of the junction left unmatched. CDR3 in DNA: TGTGCCAGCAGTCCTGACAGGGGGTGGGACACTGAAGCTTTCTTT. Translation gives CASSPDRGWDTEAFF.

This clone was observed once. V gene TRBV5-1 combines with J gene TRBJ1-6; 7 nucleotides agree with TRBD1. CDR1 and CDR2 (germline): SGHRS, YFSETQ. V was clipped by 4 bases and J by 4 bases; unmatched bases: 2. CDR3 length equals 14 residues. The CDR3 is CASSRGQYNSPLHF. In nucleotides, the CDR3 is TGCGCCAGCAGCCGGGGACAGTATAATTCACCCCTCCACTTT. Variable domain in full (rest from reference TRBV5-1 and TRBJ1-6): KAGVTQTPRYLIKTRGQQVTLSCSPISGHRSVSWYQQTPGQGLQFLFEYFSETQRNKGNFPGRFSGRQFSNSRSEMNVSTLELGDSALYLCASSRGQYNSPLHFGNGTRLTVT.

The J gene is TRBJ1-2, the V gene TRBV10-1; D is unclear. Trimming stripped 2 bases from V and 12 bases from J, with 7 bases between. The germline V gene encodes CDR1 WNHNN and CDR2 SYGVQD (reference sequence). The CDR3 runs 10 residues. Here the CDR3 DNA reads TGCGCCAGCAGTGAGAGGAGCCACACCTTC. It translates to CASSERSHTF.

The gene calls are TRBV27 and TRBJ1-6; a possible D gene is TRBD1 (6 bases). CDR1 MNHEY and CDR2 SMNVEV come from the germline V gene (reference sequence). Trimming left V 3 bases short and J 6 bases short, with 9 bases between. This CDR3 contains 14 residues. In DNA, the CDR3 is TGTGCCAGCAGTTTTGGGACACCTAATTCACCCCTCCACTTT. Translation gives CASSFGTPNSPLHF.

The chain recombines TRBV11-2 with TRBJ2-1, with D possibly matching TRBD2 (6 bases). Looked up from germline, CDR1 is SGHAT and CDR2 is FQNNGV. Trimming left V 5 bases short and J 5 bases short, with 19 bases between. The CDR3 runs 16 residues. The chain's CDR3 is CASSEIRGTSNNEQFF. CDR3 nucleotides: TGTGCCAGCAGCGAGATCCGGGGGACTTCTAACAATGAGCAGTTCTTC.

This sequence joins TRBV27 and TRBJ1-1; 9 bases are a match to TRBD1. Trimming removed 7 bases from V and 6 bases from J; junction bases left unmatched: 9. The CDR3 runs to 14 residues. The V gene's germline CDR1 is MNHEY and CDR2 SMNVEV (reference sequence). The CDR3 here is CASTGQGLSAEAFF. Here the CDR3 DNA reads TGTGCCAGCACTGGACAGGGGCTCTCCGCTGAAGCTTTCTTT.

This chain joins TRBV27 and TRBJ2-2; 8 bases agree with TRBD1. Per the germline V gene, CDR1 is MNHEY and CDR2 is SMNVEV (reference sequence). CDR3 length equals 18 residues. Unmatched junction bases numbered 8, after V lost 1 base and J lost 1 base. The CDR3 region has the DNA TGTGCCAGCAGTTTATATGACGTGGACAGGGTGAACACCGGGGAGCTGTTTTTT. Protein sequence: CASSLYDVDRVNTGELFF.

V and J are TRBV24-1 and TRBJ2-1; TRBD2 aligns across 8 bases. The CDR3 length is 16 residues. The germline gives CDR1 KGHDR, CDR2 SFDVKD. V trimming: 5 bases; J trimming: 9 bases; junction bases outside the gene matches: 14. The CDR3 is CATSASGAAGGGEQFF. The CDR3 coding sequence is TGTGCCACCAGTGCCTCGGGGGCGGCGGGAGGTGGTGAGCAGTTCTTC.

The J gene is TRBJ1-4, the V gene TRBV5-4, with 9 bases lining up with TRBD1. V was clipped by 4 bases and J by 5 bases; unmatched bases: 6. Germline V gene data show CDR1 as SGHNT and CDR2 as YYREEE (reference sequence). The CDR3 runs to 15 residues. CDR3 protein: CASSPGTGQNEKLFF. The CDR3 DNA follows: TGTGCCAGCAGCCCCGGGACAGGGCAAAATGAAAAACTGTTTTTT.

This chain connects TRBV2 to TRBJ1-6; 10 nucleotides agree with TRBD1. Per the germline V gene, CDR1 is SNHLY and CDR2 is FYNNEI. With V trimmed by 6 bases and J by 8 bases, 4 bases remained unmatched. This CDR3 has 14 residues. This CDR3 reads CASRPGQGYSPLHF. The CDR3 nucleotides read TGTGCCAGCAGACCGGGACAGGGGTATTCACCCCTCCACTTT.

The rearrangement uses TRBV3-1 (or the pseudogene TRBV3-2) and TRBJ2-7; 12 bases fit TRBD2. The CDR3 sequence is 16 residues long. Germline-derived CDR1 and CDR2 are LGHDT and YNNKEL (reference sequence). Trimming removed 4 bases from V and 0 bases from J; junction bases left unmatched: 4. Here the CDR3 reads CASSPGLAGNSYEQYF. In nucleotides, the CDR3 is TGTGCCAGCAGCCCTGGACTAGCGGGAAACTCCTACGAGCAGTACTTC.